This TCR beta chain is from a study of CD8 T cells in Susac syndrome. Reverse transcription used about 0.45 to 1 ug RNA and random hexamers. The TCR beta CDR3 was amplified by immunoSEQ multiplex PCR across 54 Vbeta, 13 Jbeta. TCRdb fed the immunoSEQ multiplex PCR reads into MiXCR, producing one record per CDR3 protein. The table lists approximately 100,000 distinct CDR3 sequences, about nine tenths of them singletons. Age- and sex-matched healthy donors served as the control group. This receptor was identified in a human donor in good health. Source material: CD4+ T cells from PBMCs.

This chain's CDR3 is CASSLDRKGEQYF. The CDR3 DNA sequence: TGTGCCAGCAGCTTAGACAGAAAAGGGGAGCAGTACTTC. This chain links TRBV13 with TRBJ2-7; D is unclear. CDR1 is PRHDT, CDR2 FYEKMQ, per germline (reference sequence). The CDR3 is made up of 13 amino acids. Between the trimmed V and J ends, which lost 1 base and 7 bases, there was a span of 11 bases. Supplemented by reference TRBV13 and TRBJ2-7, the full variable domain reads AAGVIQSPRHLIKEKRETATLKCYPIPRHDTVYWYQQGPGQDPQFLISFYEKMQSDKGSIPDRFSAQQFSDYHSELNMSSLELGDSALYFCASSLDRKGEQYFGPGTRLTVT.